The clone carrying this T cell receptor (beta chain) has a single count. What it binds is not known. The sample originates from a study of cytomegalovirus exposure and HLA in healthy donors. The PCR had 60 Vbeta and 13 Jbeta primers. Libraries were prepared by immunoSEQ multiplex PCR; TCRdb keeps only in-frame clonotypes and omits some of them. Of about 120,000 clones listed, approximately 80% were seen once; the top ten hold approximately 11%. Study conclusions and caveats: Cytomegalovirus status was reportedly diagnosed by the classifier with high sensitivity and specificity.

Sequenced: PBMCs. The sequence was collected from a man younger than 40 in good health and CMV-seropositive.

The CDR3 nucleotides read TGCGCCAGCAGCCAAGATTCAGGACTCTCCTACGAGCAGTACTTC. This encodes CASSQDSGLSYEQYF. J is TRBJ2-7 and V is TRBV4-3, with a possible D match to TRBD2 (5 bases). Germline assignment: CDR1 LGHNA and CDR2 YSLEER. The germline V and J ends were trimmed by 0 bases and 0 bases, with 9 bases remaining between them. The CDR3 has 15 residues.